The 8 T cell receptor beta chains listed next were all sequenced from one sample in a study of blood T cell repertoires in COVID-19. TCRdb's copy holds only in-frame clones and misses some; the assay was immunoSEQ multiplex PCR. Of about 170,000 clones detected, approximately 83% appear once; the ten largest clones hold approximately 2%. Sequencing was done on a sample of peripheral blood. The receptors here all came from an elderly woman with acute or convalescent COVID-19.

The chain links TRBV21-1 to TRBJ2-7; TRBD1 is taken as the D call from the table, unchecked against the DNA. TRBV21-1 is shown as a pseudogene. The CDR3 is 13 amino acids. The CDR3 is CASSKDRVYEQYF. For the CDR3, the DNA is TGTGCCAGCAGCAAGGACAGGGTCTACGAGCAGTACTTC.

This rearrangement joins TRBV10-3 to TRBJ2-1; 15 bases map to TRBD2. The CDR3 has 16 amino acids. In germline, CDR1 is ENHRY, CDR2 SYGVKD. V was pared by 3 bases and J by 8 bases, with 5 bases of the junction left unmatched. This CDR3 is CAISDPGLAGGDEQFF. The CDR3 DNA reads as TGTGCCATCAGTGATCCGGGACTAGCGGGAGGAGATGAGCAGTTCTTC.

This clone was recorded once. This chain connects TRBV19 to TRBJ2-3, with TRBD2 as a possible D gene (5 bases). The CDR3 extends over 15 amino acids. V gave up 3 bases and J gave up 4 bases, with 14 bases separating them. Germline V gene sequence: CDR1 LNHDA, CDR2 SQIVND (reference sequence). For the CDR3, the DNA is TGTGCCAGTAGTATTGTCGGGATGGGGTCAGATACGCAGTATTTT. It codes for CASSIVGMGSDTQYF.

In its sample, this clone was seen once. The CDR3 coding sequence is TGCGCCAGCAGCCCCCAGACAGGGGGCTATGGCTACACCTTC. Translating gives CASSPQTGGYGYTF. The chain employs TRBV5-1 and TRBJ1-2, with 9 bases fitting TRBD1. The V gene's germline CDR1 is SGHRS and CDR2 YFSETQ. V was pared by 4 bases and J by 4 bases, with 5 bases of the junction left unmatched. The CDR3 spans 14 residues.

The chain has TRBV5-6 and TRBJ2-3; 9 nucleotides match TRBD2. The germline V gene encodes CDR1 SGHDT and CDR2 YYEEEE. This CDR3 comprises 17 residues. V gave up 2 bases and J gave up 4 bases; unmatched junction bases: 11. The CDR3 nucleotides read TGTGCCAGCAGCTTTTCTAGCGGGGATTTATGGGCAGATACGCAGTATTTT. The encoded protein is CASSFSSGDLWADTQYF.

The rearrangement joins TRBV5-5 to TRBJ1-6; D ambiguous. The CDR3 covers 13 residues. CDR1 and CDR2 from the germline V gene are SGHKS and YYEKEE (reference sequence). The V gene lost 2 bases and the J gene lost 9 bases, with 9 bases spanning the gap. CDR3 sequence: CASSLPGFSPLHF. For the CDR3, the DNA is TGTGCCAGCAGCTTACCGGGGTTTTCACCCCTCCACTTT.

This chain connects TRBV7-9 to TRBJ1-2, with D uncertain. Trimming shortened V by 1 base and J by 6 bases, and 15 bases separated the two germline ends. The CDR3 has 15 residues. In germline, CDR1 is SEHNR, CDR2 FQNEAQ (reference sequence). The CDR3, as DNA: TGTGCCAGCAGCTTAGGTACCCAACAGAGCCATGGCTACACCTTC. This encodes CASSLGTQQSHGYTF.

The V gene is TRBV20-1, the J gene TRBJ1-1; D gene ambiguous. V was cut by 4 bases and J by 3 bases, with 6 bases left in between. CDR1 DFQATT and CDR2 SNEGSKA come from the germline V gene (reference sequence). The CDR3 consists of 11 residues. The CDR3 sequence: CSATQHTEAFF. As DNA, the CDR3 is TGCAGTGCTACACAGCACACTGAAGCTTTCTTT.